The source of this T cell receptor (beta chain) is a study of Graves' ophthalmopathy and Graves' hyperthyroidism. The table lists this clonotype with many counts. CDR3 size: 16 residues. The V gene's germline CDR1 is SGHTA and CDR2 FQGTGA. Trimming removed 2 bases from V and 5 bases from J, with 18 bases in between. Amplifying from RNA transcripts, the study obtained TCR beta CDR3 regions. Scientists carried out first-round RT-PCR using HTBI primers and then a second-round multiplex PCR. TCRdb re-called the multiplex PCR reads through MiXCR, storing one row per CDR3 protein. The sample consists of fewer than 350,000 distinct CDR3 sequences, roughly a sixth of them appearing once.

The TCR comes from an adult man with Graves' ophthalmopathy. This rearrangement joins TRBV7-3 to TRBJ2-5; possibly TRBD1 for D (6 bases). Sequencing was carried out using peripheral blood. CDR3 loop: CASSLGGRGRVETQYF. The DNA of the CDR3 is TGTGCCAGCAGCTTAGGGGGCAGGGGTAGGGTCGAGACCCAGTACTTC.